A selection of T cell receptor beta chains follows, all from one sample in a study of neurological immune-mediated disorders. TCRdb re-analysed the 5' RACE reads in MiXCR, keeping a single row per CDR3 protein. This sample carries around 58,000 distinct CDR3 sequences, 3% to 3.5% of them seen once, and the ten largest clones take 7.1%. Specimen: PBMCs. Every receptor here comes from a woman aged 60-70 years with multiple sclerosis. CDR3s include the opening cysteine and the closing phenylalanine or tryptophan. The order of the fields is V gene, clone size, D gene, J gene, CDR3 protein, CDR3 DNA. A D gene is named only where the DNA matches it firmly. Clone size is given as how often the clone was seen (once, few, many) or a class if it is expanded.

TRBV20-1	many	NA	TRBJ2-1	CSAVGGSKDNEQFF	TGCAGTGCTGTAGGGGGGAGTAAGGACAATGAGCAGTTCTTC
TRBV28	many	TRBD1	TRBJ2-5	CASSSRQGVETQYF	TGTGCCAGCAGTTCTCGACAGGGTGTAGAGACCCAGTACTTC
TRBV10-2	many	TRBD2	TRBJ2-1	CASSEEAGRYNEQFF	TGCGCCAGCAGTGAGGAAGCGGGGAGATACAATGAGCAGTTCTTC
TRBV20-1	many	NA	TRBJ1-1	CSARVLEGHTEAFF	TGCAGTGCTAGGGTCCTGGAGGGGCATACTGAAGCTTTCTTT
TRBV10-3	many	TRBD1	TRBJ2-7	CAIRKTTGTHEQYF	TGTGCCATCAGGAAAACGACAGGGACCCACGAGCAGTACTTC
TRBV7-9	many	NA	TRBJ1-6	CASSSLQGSNSPLHF	TGTGCCAGCAGCTCACTCCAGGGTAGTAATTCACCCCTCCACTTT
TRBV20-1	medium-sized	NA	TRBJ1-5	CSAKGGNQPQHF	TGCAGTGCTAAGGGGGGCAATCAGCCCCAGCATTTT
TRBV7-3	many	NA	TRBJ2-1	CASSLSGFGDEQFF	TGTGCCAGCAGCTTATCGGGTTTCGGGGATGAGCAGTTCTTC
TRBV15	many	TRBD1	TRBJ2-5	CVTSRDIGTGLVAQYF	TGTGTCACCAGCAGAGATATTGGGACAGGTTTAGTGGCCCAGTACTTC
TRBV7-3	few	NA	TRBJ2-1	CASSLMAGTSYNEQFF	TGTGCCAGCAGCTTAATGGCCGGGACCTCCTACAATGAGCAGTTCTTC
TRBV12-3/TRBV12-4	many	NA	TRBJ2-3	CASNSPQGSTDTQYF	TGTGCCAGCAACTCCCCCCAGGGGAGCACAGATACGCAGTATTTT
TRBV5-1	many	NA	TRBJ1-2	CASSLGAKGYTF	TGCGCCAGCAGCTTGGGGGCTAAGGGCTACACCTTC
TRBV12-3/TRBV12-4	many	NA	TRBJ2-7	CASSSTGTLTYEQYF	TGTGCCAGCAGTTCAACCGGGACGCTGACCTACGAGCAGTACTTC
TRBV5-1	many	NA	TRBJ2-2	CASSYLAGDTGELFF	TGCGCCAGCAGCTACTTGGCAGGGGACACCGGGGAGCTGTTTTTT
TRBV20-1	many	NA	TRBJ1-2	CSARVRRGYGYTF	TGCAGTGCTAGAGTTCGCAGGGGCTATGGCTACACCTTC
TRBV7-8	few	NA	TRBJ1-1	CASSPRTIRGTEAFF	TGTGCCAGCAGCCCCCGCACAATCCGGGGCACTGAAGCTTTCTTT
TRBV10-1	many	NA	TRBJ1-2	CASLPGTHGYTF	TGCGCCAGCCTCCCAGGGACCCATGGCTACACCTTC
TRBV12-3/TRBV12-4	many	TRBD1	TRBJ2-7	CASSPTGGTGTGHF	TGTGCCAGCAGTCCGACAGGGGGCACCGGGACTGGGCACTTC
TRBV4-1	many	NA	TRBJ2-3	CASSQARGSVDTQYF	TGCGCCAGCAGCCAAGCCCGTGGTTCGGTGGATACGCAGTATTTT
TRBV29-1	many	NA	TRBJ1-1	CSVSGNLNTEAFF	TGCAGCGTGTCAGGAAACTTGAACACTGAGGCTTTCTTT
TRBV5-1	many	NA	TRBJ2-1	CASRPPGSPAAEQFF	TGCGCCAGCAGGCCCCCAGGAAGTCCAGCCGCTGAGCAGTTCTTC
TRBV6-4	many	TRBD2	TRBJ2-1	CASVGTSGRPYNEQFF	TGTGCCAGCGTGGGGACTAGCGGGAGGCCTTACAATGAGCAGTTCTTC